This T cell receptor (beta chain) was found in a study of blood T cell repertoires in COVID-19. Across the study: T cells, B-cell-depleted T cells, or PBMCs provided the cDNA or gDNA that served as material.

Sequenced by immunoSEQ multiplex PCR; TCRdb stores in-frame clones only, minus some. This table holds about 40,000 clones, about 79% found once. From germline, CDR1 is SGHVS and CDR2 FNYEAQ. Trimming removed 1 base from V and 2 bases from J, with 6 bases in between. The CDR3 is 13 residues long. The chain is built from TRBV7-6 and TRBJ2-7; TRBD1 is a possible D gene (5 bases). This TCR was sampled from a woman in her sixties or seventies with acute or convalescent COVID-19. The sequencing input was peripheral blood. The CDR3 region has the DNA TGTGCCAGCAGCTTAGGCAGGGCCTACGAGCAGTACTTC. Its protein is CASSLGRAYEQYF.